This T cell receptor (beta chain) was recorded in a study of shared clonotypes between healthy human individuals. Clones were sequenced by immunoSEQ multiplex PCR, and TCRdb holds only the in-frame ones, with some missing. In the table there are 2,500,000 or so clones, approximately 90% of which are singletons. In this sample, this clone turned up once. Its antigen is undetermined. Study-level results: Generation of non-shared clonotypes was less probable than generation of clonotypes shared by all four donors.

The TCR originated in a young man in good health. The specimen sequenced was naive CD4+ T cells sorted from blood. Subset here: CD45RA+ positively selected.

The CDR3 spells CASSSGNFAGELFF. CDR3 bases: TGTGCCAGCAGCTCAGGGAATTTTGCCGGGGAGCTGTTTTTT. This chain uses TRBV6-5 with TRBJ2-2, with D perhaps TRBD1 (5 bases). Deletions cut 6 bases from V and 6 bases from J, with 14 bases between. The CDR3 runs to 14 residues. CDR1 is MNHEY, CDR2 SVGAGI, per germline.